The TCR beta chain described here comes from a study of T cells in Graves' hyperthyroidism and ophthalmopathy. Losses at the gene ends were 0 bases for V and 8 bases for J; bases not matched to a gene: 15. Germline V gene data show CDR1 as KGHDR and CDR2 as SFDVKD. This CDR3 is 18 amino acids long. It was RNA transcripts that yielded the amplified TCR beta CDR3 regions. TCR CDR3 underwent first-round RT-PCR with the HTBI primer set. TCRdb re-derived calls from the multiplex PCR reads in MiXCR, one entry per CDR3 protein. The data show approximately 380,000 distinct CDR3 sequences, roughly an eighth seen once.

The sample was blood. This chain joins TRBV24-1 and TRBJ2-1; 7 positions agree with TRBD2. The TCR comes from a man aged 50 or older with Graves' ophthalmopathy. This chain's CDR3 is CATSDLRETASGRHEQFF. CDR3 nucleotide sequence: TGTGCCACCAGTGATTTGCGGGAAACGGCTAGCGGCCGCCATGAGCAGTTCTTC.